Included here is one T cell receptor beta chain sequence, with context. This clonotype was counted only a few times. The specificity of this receptor is unknown. It has no much larger one-base neighbor in the sample; base qualities were not kept. Bone marrow was sampled from every patient at the time of active disease. Isolation of bone marrow mononuclear cells was performed by Ficoll-Hypaque density gradient centrifugation. Myeloma plasma cells were removed and CD138-negative cells were collected by negative selection after labeling with CD138 magnetic microbeads on a MACS separator. Purity of the isolated cells was checked by flow cytometry on an Attune NxT using CD138 antibodies. TRIzol reagent was used to extract total RNA, and a NanoDrop spectrophotometer was used to quantify the extracted RNA. For each patient, the CD138-negative bone marrow sample underwent paired RNA-seq and IR-seq. TCR libraries were constructed from 350 to 400 ng RNA using the Immunoverse kit, and molecular barcoded adaptors covering alpha/delta and beta/gamma chains were employed. TCR library preparation used the same RNA that was used for transcriptome sequencing. Sequencing of the TCR libraries was done on an Illumina HiSeq 4000 with 2 x 150 cycles. In the source study's methods: With MiXCR, TCR reads were aligned to human V, D, J and C references and assembled into CDR3 clonotypes, with quality filtering and error correction included. Clonotype counts and gene usage diversity were analyzed with the tcR package in R. For inspection of raw mapping reads, RNA-seq reads were mapped by STAR aligner version 2.5.3a onto GRCh37 of the human genome. To test how sequencing depth affected the clonotypes detected, IR-seq fastq files were randomly downsampled with Seqtk 1.3. The public reads were reprocessed in TCRdb via fastp at Q25 and MiXCR, keeping in-frame beta chains. Identical CDR3 protein sequences are pooled into one entry, listed with their most common genes and DNA. These V and J calls are TCRdb output, not the study's own analysis. In all, the sample holds 130,000 or so distinct CDR3 sequences, and about 12% of those were seen once. 7.5% to 9.5% of the sample rests with the top ten.

This specimen comes from a study of read filtering for tumor transcriptome and immune sequencing (dated by TCRdb to 2020 to 2022). With regard to the full study: Of the patients in the cohort, more than 16 were male and roughly 13 were female, and their mean age was approximately 70 years, with a range of about 45 to 80. By revised international staging, 8 or 9 patients were R-ISS I, around 15 were R-ISS II and roughly seven were R-ISS III. After DNase treatment, whole-transcriptome libraries were prepared with the TruSeq RNA Access Library Prep Kit. TCR-region mapped reads per sample ranged from about 4.05 to 10.27 million with IR-seq versus only 85 to 1273 with RNA-seq. TCR repertoires obtained by targeted immune repertoire sequencing and by bulk whole-transcriptome sequencing performed on the same bone marrow samples were compared. As a main aim, a read-filtering strategy for immune repertoire data was addressed, with the specific question being whether clonotypes supported by a single read should be removed.

The full study reports these points: The correlation between IR-seq and RNA-seq shared clonotype proportions was increased by removal of single-read clonotypes. Single-read clonotypes made up about four fifths of clonotypes but 3.5% to 4.5% of total reads in IR-seq, and just under 75% of clonotypes and about 45% of reads in RNA-seq. Rather than purified T cells, the sorted CD138-negative fraction was a mixed bone marrow immune population. Clonotypes were captured by IR-seq at much higher depth and more reliably than by RNA-seq, and smaller IR-seq throughput was sufficient for identification of most shared clonotypes.

Trimming costs V 1 base and J 0 bases, and their ends lie 16 bases apart. The CDR3 runs 17 residues from the cysteine to the phenylalanine. Only CDR3 DNA is held: 51 bases, read in frame from base 1. Reading the germline V gene (reference sequence) gives CDR1 DFQATT and CDR2 SNEGSKA. Material for sequencing was a population of CD138-negative cells sorted from bone marrow. This specimen's cell subset or site label, interpreted: bone marrow mononuclear cells depleted of CD138+ plasma/myeloma cells by negative magnetic selection. This TCR derives from a donor at least 40 years old with multiple myeloma. Recombination connected TRBV20-1 to TRBJ1-5, with no confidently assigned D gene. The DNA sequence reads TGCAGTGCTAGAGCCCTCCCTGACATCAATAGCAATCAGCCCCAGCATTTT. Protein translation: CSARALPDINSNQPQHF.